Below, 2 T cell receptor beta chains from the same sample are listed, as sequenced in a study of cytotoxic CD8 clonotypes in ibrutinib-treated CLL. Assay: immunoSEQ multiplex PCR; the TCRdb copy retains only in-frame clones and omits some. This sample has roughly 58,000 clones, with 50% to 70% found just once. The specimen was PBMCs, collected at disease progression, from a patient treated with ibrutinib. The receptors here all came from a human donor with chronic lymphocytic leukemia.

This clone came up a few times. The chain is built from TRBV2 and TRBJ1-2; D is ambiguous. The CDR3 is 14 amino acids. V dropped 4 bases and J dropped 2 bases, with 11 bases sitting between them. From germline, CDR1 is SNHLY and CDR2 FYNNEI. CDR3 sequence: CASSVASDNYGYTF. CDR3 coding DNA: TGTGCCAGCAGTGTCGCAAGTGACAACTATGGCTACACCTTC. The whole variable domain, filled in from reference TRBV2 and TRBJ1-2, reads EPEVTQTPSHQVTQMGQEVILRCVPISNHLYFYWYRQILGQKVEFLVSFYNNEISEKSEIFDDQFSVERPDGSNFTLKIRSTKLEDSAMYFCASSVASDNYGYTFGSGTRLTVV.

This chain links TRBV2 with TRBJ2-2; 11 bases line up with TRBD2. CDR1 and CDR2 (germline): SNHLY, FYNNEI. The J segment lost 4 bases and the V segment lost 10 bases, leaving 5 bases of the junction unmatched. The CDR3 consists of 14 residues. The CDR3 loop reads CAISGTSGTGELFF. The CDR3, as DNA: TGTGCCATCTCCGGGACTAGCGGCACCGGGGAGCTGTTTTTT. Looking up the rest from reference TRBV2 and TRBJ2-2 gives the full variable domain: EPEVTQTPSHQVTQMGQEVILRCVPISNHLYFYWYRQILGQKVEFLVSFYNNEISEKSEIFDDQFSVERPDGSNFTLKIRSTKLEDSAMYFCAISGTSGTGELFFGEGSRLTVL.